The 31 T cell receptor beta chains listed next were all sequenced from one sample in a study of T cells after yellow fever vaccination. TCRdb recomputed calls from the 5' RACE reads with MiXCR, one row per CDR3 protein. The top ten hold roughly a quarter of the sample, which has around 330,000 distinct CDR3 sequences, roughly 3.5% seen once. The input for sequencing was PBMCs, taken on the day of the yellow fever booster vaccination. The receptors shown here come from a man between 18 and 35 years old who received the YFV17D yellow fever vaccine.

CDR3: CATSSSQRGGTDTQYF. The CDR3 DNA reads as TGTGCCACCTCCTCCAGTCAGCGGGGGGGAACAGATACGCAGTATTTT. The chain couples TRBV3-1 to TRBJ2-3; TRBD2 aligns across 10 bases. V shed 10 bases and J 3 bases; nucleotides not matched to a gene: 13. CDR3 length: 16 residues. Germline-derived CDR1 and CDR2 are LGHDT and YNNKEL (reference sequence).

In its sample, this clonotype was seen many times. In DNA form, the CDR3 reads TGTGCCAGCAGCTTAGTTCCGGGACAGGCCTTCTCCACGTTCTTC. Translation gives CASSLVPGQAFSTFF. The rearrangement uses TRBV7-2 and TRBJ2-1; TRBD1 agrees at 8 bases. V gave up 1 base and J gave up 15 bases; unmatched junction bases: 14. Germline V gene sequence: CDR1 SGHTA, CDR2 FQGNSA. The CDR3 consists of 15 residues.

The table lists this clonotype with many counts. The chain uses TRBV7-9 and TRBJ1-1; possible D gene TRBD1, 5 bases. Germline V gives CDR1 SEHNR, CDR2 FQNEAQ (reference sequence). V was clipped by 4 bases and J by 1 base, with 19 bases between them. The CDR3 is 17 residues long. As DNA, the CDR3 is TGTGCCAGCAGCTATCCGGGGGATTGGGTCCGGAACACTGAAGCTTTCTTT. Its protein product is CASSYPGDWVRNTEAFF.

In this sample, this clonotype turned up a few times. The gene calls are TRBV12-3 or TRBV12-4 and TRBJ1-5; a possible D gene is TRBD1 (5 bases). This CDR3 comprises 13 residues. The V gene lost 5 bases and the J gene lost 3 bases, with 8 bases spanning the gap. The CDR3 is CASSEQVNQPQHF. CDR3 sequence (DNA): TGTGCCAGCAGTGAACAGGTCAATCAGCCCCAGCATTTT.

This clonotype was seen at least ten times. V and J are TRBV20-1 and TRBJ1-3; tentatively, D is TRBD1 (5 bases). The ends were cut back, 3 bases at V and 3 bases at J, with 6 bases in the middle. Germline V gives CDR1 DFQATT, CDR2 SNEGSKA (reference sequence). This CDR3 region has 12 residues. CDR3 in DNA: TGCAGTGCTAGCAGGGATGGAAACACCATATATTTT. This translates into CSASRDGNTIYF.

In its sample, this clonotype was seen many times. The rearrangement links TRBV4-1 to TRBJ2-2; D is unclear. Deletions cut 1 base from V and 5 bases from J, with 11 bases between. The V gene's germline CDR1 is MGHRA and CDR2 YSYEKL. The CDR3 loop spans 15 amino acids. This CDR3 reads CASSQGPRLTGELFF. In DNA form, the CDR3 reads TGCGCCAGCAGCCAAGGTCCACGTCTAACCGGGGAGCTGTTTTTT.

This clonotype was seen only a few times. This rearrangement joins TRBV3-1 to TRBJ1-2; no clear D. The CDR3 has 14 amino acids. Per the germline V gene, CDR1 is LGHDT and CDR2 is YNNKEL (reference sequence). V lost 0 bases and J lost 4, with 9 bases in between. The CDR3 loop reads CASSQDYRPYGYTF. The DNA of the CDR3 is TGTGCCAGCAGCCAAGACTACCGGCCCTATGGCTACACCTTC.

The V gene is TRBV4-3, the J gene TRBJ2-7; D not certain. CDR3 length: 14 residues. V was shortened by 6 bases and J by 1 base, with 13 bases between the two germline ends. Germline lookup yields CDR1 LGHNA and CDR2 YSLEER. DNA for the CDR3: TGCGCCAGCAGTGTCGACCGGGCTTCCTACGAGCAGTACTTC. Its protein is CASSVDRASYEQYF.

This clonotype was recorded at least ten times. The J gene is TRBJ2-7, the V gene TRBV29-1, with D unclear. Germline V gene sequence: CDR1 SQVTM, CDR2 ANQGSEA. Trimming took off 4 bases at V and 6 bases at J, with 10 bases between the two ends. CDR3 length: 11 residues. The CDR3 nucleotides read TGCAGCGTTGCAACGATAGTCGAGCAGTACTTC. Protein: CSVATIVEQYF.

This clonotype was counted at least ten times. The J gene is TRBJ2-4, the V gene TRBV12-3 or TRBV12-4; D is undetermined. V was pared by 2 bases and J by 8 bases, with 7 bases between. This CDR3 region has 12 residues. CDR3 region: CASSLRRYIQYF. The CDR3 nucleotides are TGTGCCAGCAGTTTACGCAGATACATTCAGTACTTC.

At least ten counts were recorded for this clonotype. The V gene is TRBV20-1, the J gene TRBJ2-7, with D possibly called TRBD1 or TRBD2 (6 bases each). Trimming pared 0 bases from V and 7 bases from J, leaving 13 bases between. CDR3 length: 13 amino acids. Looked up from germline, CDR1 is DFQATT and CDR2 is SNEGSKA (reference sequence). The CDR3 nucleotides are TGCAGTGCTAGAGATCGGGGGCCGAATGAGCAGTACTTC. Residues: CSARDRGPNEQYF.

This clonotype has more than one count but fewer than ten. The chain has TRBV6-2 or TRBV6-3 and TRBJ2-3, with D maybe TRBD2 (6 bases). This CDR3 spans 15 amino acids. V was clipped by 7 bases and J by 4 bases, with 18 bases between them. Per germline, CDR1 MNHEY and CDR2 SVGEGT. DNA for the CDR3: TGTGCCAGCACTCACGGGGGAGGTGGGGCAGATACGCAGTATTTT. Amino acid sequence: CASTHGGGGADTQYF.

This clonotype was observed a few times. The rearrangement uses TRBV5-4 and TRBJ1-1; D may be TRBD1 (5 bases). The CDR3 has 13 residues. V gave up 5 bases and J gave up 11 bases, with 19 bases separating them. Germline V gene data show CDR1 as SGHNT and CDR2 as YYREEE (reference sequence). The CDR3 spells CASRENRDSSAFF. CDR3 in DNA: TGTGCCAGCAGAGAGAACCGGGACTCGAGTGCTTTCTTT. The entire variable domain, with the rest obtained from reference TRBV5-4 and TRBJ1-1, is as follows: ETGVTQSPTHLIKTRGQQVTLRCSSQSGHNTVSWYQQALGQGPQFIFQYYREEENGRGNFPPRFSGLQFPNYSSELNVNALELDDSALYLCASRENRDSSAFFGQGTRLTVV.

This clonotype was observed many times. The rearrangement uses TRBV9 and TRBJ2-1, with D unclear. V gave up 0 bases and J gave up 5 bases, with 12 bases separating them. The CDR3 is 15 amino acids. Germline V gives CDR1 SGDLS, CDR2 YYNGEE. For the CDR3, the DNA is TGTGCCAGCAGCGTAGATTGGTGGGGTGACAATGAGCAGTTCTTC. Encoded protein: CASSVDWWGDNEQFF.

This clonotype was seen at least ten times. J is TRBJ2-2 and V is TRBV5-1, with D uncertain. This CDR3 comprises 13 residues. The germline V gene has CDR1 SGHRS and CDR2 YFSETQ. V was cut by 6 bases and J by 1 base, with 7 bases left in between. In DNA, the CDR3 is TGCGCCAGCATAACAGAGAACACCGGGGAGCTGTTTTTT. It yields the protein CASITENTGELFF.

This clonotype was observed a handful of times. The CDR3 protein is CASSFGYGWPYNEQFF. The DNA of the CDR3 is TGTGCCAGCAGTTTTGGGTACGGCTGGCCCTACAATGAGCAGTTCTTC. The rearrangement uses TRBV27 and TRBJ2-1; D is unresolved. Germline V gene sequence: CDR1 MNHEY, CDR2 SMNVEV (reference sequence). V lost 3 bases, J lost 2 bases, and 14 bases lay in between. The CDR3 is made up of 16 amino acids.

This clonotype was found once. A read error is possible here, since a much larger clone lies one base away. V usage is TRBV6-5 and J usage is TRBJ2-5; 7 bases are a match to TRBD2. This CDR3 contains 14 residues. Germline loops: CDR1 MNHEY, CDR2 SVGAGI. In DNA, the CDR3 is TGTGCCAGCAGCCCACGGGGAGGGAGCGAGACCAAGTACTTC. Amino acids: CASSPRGGSETKYF.

Many counts were recorded for this clonotype. The gene calls are TRBV7-2 and TRBJ1-5; 7 bases fit TRBD1. Per the germline V gene, CDR1 is SGHTA and CDR2 is FQGNSA. The CDR3 runs 13 residues. The J segment lost 5 bases and the V segment lost 5 bases, leaving 3 bases of the junction unmatched. The CDR3: CASSIQGDQPQHF. The DNA of the CDR3 is TGTGCCAGCAGCATTCAGGGGGATCAGCCCCAGCATTTT.

This chain links TRBV6-6 with TRBJ2-7; 7 bases are shared with TRBD1. CDR3 length: 16 amino acids. Germline loops: CDR1 MNHNY, CDR2 SVGAGI (reference sequence). V trimming: 2 bases; J trimming: 0 bases; junction bases outside the gene matches: 7. The CDR3 DNA reads as TGTGCCAGCAGTTACGCGACAGGGATAAACTCCTACGAGCAGTACTTC. This sequence encodes CASSYATGINSYEQYF.

The chain links TRBV20-1 to TRBJ2-3; D possibly corresponds to TRBD1 (5 bases). Germline CDR1 DFQATT, CDR2 SNEGSKA (reference sequence). CDR3 length: 13 residues. V gave up 5 bases and J gave up 4 bases, with 13 bases separating them. DNA of the CDR3: TGCAGTGCTTATCGGCAGGGATCAGATACGCAGTATTTT. Encoded protein: CSAYRQGSDTQYF.

The chain recombines TRBV7-2 with TRBJ2-2, with a weak D call TRBD2 (5 bases). CDR1 SGHTA and CDR2 FQGNSA come from the germline V gene. V shed 2 bases and J shed 5 bases, with 18 bases lying between them. CDR3 length: 17 residues. CDR3 bases: TGTGCCAGCAGCTTAACTTACCCGCCCGAGCGGACCGGGGAGCTGTTTTTT. Translation: CASSLTYPPERTGELFF.

This clonotype was seen repeatedly, ten times or more. This chain joins TRBV29-1 and TRBJ1-1; D is possibly TRBD1 (5 bases). CDR1 and CDR2 from the germline V gene are SQVTM and ANQGSEA. Trimming took off 7 bases at V and 6 bases at J, with 18 bases between the two ends. This CDR3 is built from 13 residues. The CDR3 DNA reads as TGCAGCGCCCTAGGGGTCTGGACCCCTGAAGCTTTCTTT. As protein: CSALGVWTPEAFF. Combining the CDR3 with reference TRBV29-1 and TRBJ1-1 gives the whole variable domain SAVISQKPSRDICQRGTSLTIQCQVDSQVTMMFWYRQQPGQSLTLIATANQGSEATYESGFVIDKFPISRPNLTFSTLTVSNMSPEDSSIYLCSALGVWTPEAFFGQGTRLTVV.

This clonotype was recorded many times. This sequence joins TRBV6-2 or TRBV6-3 and TRBJ2-1; no definite D call. There are 14 residues in the CDR3. The germline V gene has CDR1 MNHEY and CDR2 SVGEGT. V lost 0 bases and J lost 2, with 5 bases in between. CDR3 coding DNA: TGTGCCAGCAGTTACTCACGAACCTACAATGAGCAGTTCTTC. Translated, it gives CASSYSRTYNEQFF.

This clonotype was seen only a few times. The chain uses TRBV4-1 and TRBJ2-2; 8 bases are shared with TRBD1. CDR1 is MGHRA and CDR2 is YSYEKL in the germline V gene. J lost 6 bases, V lost 11 bases, and 14 bases had no gene match. The CDR3 loop spans 15 amino acids. The CDR3, as DNA: TGCGCCTCCGACGGAGGGCAGGGGGCGCCCGGGGAGCTGTTTTTT. This sequence encodes CASDGGQGAPGELFF.

Only a few counts were recorded for this clonotype. The CDR3 loop is CASSERELEKLFF. CDR3 sequence (DNA): TGTGCCAGCAGTGAACGAGAGCTTGAAAAACTGTTTTTT. V gene TRBV6-1 combines with J gene TRBJ1-4; D is unresolved. The V end lost 2 bases, the J end lost 7 bases, and 8 bases lay between the germline ends. The CDR3 sequence is 13 residues long. Germline V gives CDR1 MNHNS, CDR2 SASEGT.

This rearrangement joins TRBV3-1 to TRBJ1-5; D uncertain. Looked up from germline, CDR1 is LGHDT and CDR2 is YNNKEL (reference sequence). The CDR3 contains 14 residues. The germline V and J ends were trimmed by 8 bases and 7 bases, with 18 bases remaining between them. CDR3 sequence (DNA): TGTGCCAGCTCGTCCACCGGGTCCCAACAGCCCCAGCATTTT. Its protein product is CASSSTGSQQPQHF.

The sample holds a few counts of this clonotype. The chain combines TRBV3-1 with TRBJ1-2; D gene unclear. Trimming shortened V by 4 bases and J by 7 bases, and 13 bases separated the two germline ends. The germline gives CDR1 LGHDT, CDR2 YNNKEL (reference sequence). This CDR3 is built from 13 residues. The CDR3 region is CASSLESGSGYTF. The CDR3 DNA sequence: TGTGCCAGCAGCCTTGAATCGGGGTCTGGCTACACCTTC.

There are many counts of this clonotype. V is TRBV7-2 and J is TRBJ2-5, with D perhaps given as TRBD1 or TRBD2 (6 bases each). The V end lost 5 bases, the J end lost 0 bases, and 13 bases lay between the germline ends. Germline CDR1 and CDR2: SGHTA and FQGNSA. The CDR3 has 15 residues. CDR3 region: CASSRGRAYQETQYF. The CDR3 nucleotides are TGTGCCAGCAGCCGGGGGCGCGCGTACCAAGAGACCCAGTACTTC.

The J gene is TRBJ1-4, the V gene TRBV20-1; no clear D gene. The CDR3 has 13 residues. The V and J ends lost 3 bases and 0 bases respectively, with 5 bases between them. Germline assignment: CDR1 DFQATT and CDR2 SNEGSKA (reference sequence). The CDR3 loop reads CSARVPTNEKLFF. Here the CDR3 DNA reads TGCAGTGCTAGGGTCCCAACTAATGAAAAACTGTTTTTT.

This clonotype was counted at least ten times. The genes are TRBV11-2 and TRBJ2-2; the D is unclear. CDR1 is SGHAT and CDR2 is FQNNGV in the germline V gene. CDR3 length: 15 amino acids. V was pared by 1 base and J by 5 bases, with 11 bases between. CDR3 amino acids: CASSLVGPSTGELFF. The CDR3 coding sequence is TGTGCCAGCAGCTTAGTTGGCCCTAGTACCGGGGAGCTGTTTTTT.

In its sample, this clonotype was seen many times. The chain recombines TRBV5-1 with TRBJ1-1, with D uncertain. This CDR3 region has 12 residues. CDR1 and CDR2 from the germline V gene are SGHRS and YFSETQ. Trimming left V 0 bases short and J 4 bases short, with 4 bases between. DNA for the CDR3: TGCGCCAGCAGCTTGGATGCCACTGAAGCTTTCTTT. Amino acids: CASSLDATEAFF.